These 16 T cell receptor beta chains share one sample of origin, sequenced in a study of liver allograft versus peripheral blood T cells. In the study overall: T cell receptor repertoires in transplanted livers were compared with those in recipients' peripheral blood.

TCRdb re-analysed the reads in MiXCR, keeping a single row per CDR3 protein. The table records around 2,900 distinct CDR3 sequences, roughly 16% of them present only once. These receptors were taken from a human patient who had a liver transplant. Some T cells may trace back to the graft donor.

By sample share, this clonotype is medium-sized. The chain uses TRBV15 and TRBJ2-5; unclear D gene. Trimming took off 1 base at V and 5 bases at J, with 14 bases between the two ends. From germline, CDR1 is LNHNV and CDR2 YYDKDF (reference sequence). The CDR3 has 15 residues. CDR3 loop: CATSRGGEGLETQYF. The DNA for the CDR3 is TGTGCCACCAGCAGAGGTGGCGAAGGTCTTGAGACCCAGTACTTC. The variable domain in full, with the rest retrieved from reference TRBV15 and TRBJ2-5, is DAMVIQNPRYQVTQFGKPVTLSCSQTLNHNVMYWYQQKSSQAPKLLFHYYDKDFNNEADTPDNFQSRRPNTSFCFLDIRSPGLGDTAMYLCATSRGGEGLETQYFGPGTRLLVL.

By sample fraction, this clonotype is medium-sized. The chain has TRBV29-1 and TRBJ2-7, with D possibly being TRBD1 (6 bases). This CDR3 is 14 amino acids long. V lost 4 bases and J lost 2, with 15 bases in between. The V gene's germline CDR1 is SQVTM and CDR2 ANQGSEA. The CDR3 reads CSVALRQDAYEQYF. In DNA, the CDR3 is TGCAGCGTTGCCCTAAGACAGGACGCCTACGAGCAGTACTTC.

This clonotype is medium-sized within its sample. The V gene is TRBV30, the J gene TRBJ1-4; the D gene is possibly TRBD1 (6 bases). The CDR3 totals 13 residues. Per the germline V gene, CDR1 is GTSNPN and CDR2 is SVGIG (reference sequence). Trimming cost V 0 bases and J 10 bases, with 12 bases left between them. CDR3 coding DNA: TGTGCCTGGAGTGTACTGGAGGGGGGAAAACTGTTTTTT. It yields the protein CAWSVLEGGKLFF.

This clonotype is deemed medium-sized. The chain recombines TRBV28 with TRBJ2-7; D assignment may be TRBD1 or TRBD2 (5 bases each). The CDR3 is made up of 17 amino acids. Trimming took off 10 bases at V and 6 bases at J, with 31 bases between the two ends. The germline CDR1 and CDR2 sequences are MDHEN and SYDVKM. The CDR3 is CATHPRGSGSSGTEQYF. The CDR3 nucleotides read TGTGCCACCCACCCCCGAGGGTCAGGGTCCAGCGGCACCGAGCAGTACTTC.

This clonotype is medium-sized in the sample. The V gene is TRBV7-9, the J gene TRBJ1-6, with a tentative D call TRBD1 (6 bases). V gave up 5 bases and J gave up 9 bases, with 14 bases separating them. The CDR3 consists of 14 residues. Germline V lookup: CDR1 SEHNR, CDR2 FQNEAQ (reference sequence). The CDR3 region is CASSQAAGVSPLHF. The CDR3 region has the DNA TGTGCCAGCAGCCAGGCGGCAGGGGTTTCACCCCTCCACTTT. Full variable domain (outside the CDR3, taken from reference TRBV7-9 and TRBJ1-6): DTGVSQNPRHKITKRGQNVTFRCDPISEHNRLYWYRQTLGQGPEFLTYFQNEAQLEKSRLLSDRFSAERPKGSFSTLEIQRTEQGDSAMYLCASSQAAGVSPLHFGNGTRLTVT.

By sample fraction, this clonotype is medium-sized. The chain joins TRBV27 to TRBJ2-3; 11 bases map to TRBD2. This CDR3 is built from 17 residues. Germline V CDR1 and CDR2: MNHEY, SMNVEV (reference sequence). The V and J ends lost 5 bases and 0 bases, in that order; junction bases with no gene match: 7. The CDR3, as DNA: TGTGCCAGCAGTCCCCTCCGACTAGCGGGGAGCACAGATACGCAGTATTTT. This encodes CASSPLRLAGSTDTQYF.

By its share, this clonotype is medium-sized (0.01 to 0.1%). The chain recombines TRBV30 with TRBJ2-1; 10 nucleotides align to TRBD2. With 0 bases clipped from V and 7 bases from J, the junction kept 6 bases outside the gene matches. The CDR3 is made up of 15 amino acids. In germline, CDR1 is GTSNPN, CDR2 SVGIG (reference sequence). The CDR3 region is CAWSVGEAGGNEQFF. The CDR3 DNA is TGTGCCTGGAGTGTTGGCGAAGCGGGAGGGAATGAGCAGTTCTTC.

This clonotype is medium-sized. The V call is TRBV6-1, the J call TRBJ1-5; D is possibly TRBD1 (6 bases). This CDR3 is 11 amino acids long. Germline CDR1 and CDR2: MNHNS and SASEGT. V was trimmed by 8 bases and J by 7 bases, leaving 9 bases between them. The CDR3 nucleotides read TGTGCCAGCGGCGACAGGCAGCCCCAGCATTTT. Translated: CASGDRQPQHF.

The chain recombines TRBV3-1 with TRBJ2-5; 10 bases agree with TRBD2. V lost 2 bases, J lost 5 bases, and 8 bases stayed unmatched. Per the germline V gene, CDR1 is LGHDT and CDR2 is YNNKEL (reference sequence). The CDR3 length is 16 residues. CDR3 coding DNA: TGTGCCAGCAGCCAAAGCAGCGGGGGGGCCGGGGAGACCCAGTACTTC. Protein: CASSQSSGGAGETQYF.

This clonotype is categorized as medium-sized (0.01 to 0.1%). V usage is TRBV18 and J usage is TRBJ2-2; 11 bases align to TRBD2. V lost 1 base, J lost 0 bases, and 7 bases stayed unmatched. This CDR3 is 19 amino acids long. Germline CDR1 and CDR2: KGHSH and LQKENI. CDR3 sequence (DNA): TGTGCCAGCTCACCACGGGCTAGCGGGGGGCCTGCGAACACCGGGGAGCTGTTTTTT. Translation gives CASSPRASGGPANTGELFF. The full variable domain, its missing parts supplied by reference TRBV18 and TRBJ2-2, is NAGVMQNPRHLVRRRGQEARLRCSPMKGHSHVYWYRQLPEEGLKFMVYLQKENIIDESGMPKERFSAEFPKEGPSILRIQQVVRGDSAAYFCASSPRASGGPANTGELFFGEGSRLTVL.

By sample share, this clonotype is medium-sized (0.01 to 0.1%). The chain employs TRBV28 and TRBJ1-2; tentative D call: TRBD1 (5 bases). Germline CDR1 is MDHEN and CDR2 is SYDVKM. Trimming shortened V by 6 bases and J by 10 bases, and 15 bases separated the two germline ends. CDR3 length: 12 residues. As DNA, the CDR3 is TGTGCCAGCAGAAGAGGAGGGGACTACTACACCTTC. Its translation is CASRRGGDYYTF.

The chain links TRBV6-5 to TRBJ2-5, with 9 positions matching TRBD1. After removal of 0 bases from V and 5 bases from J, the junction contained 4 bases not matched to a gene. Per the germline V gene, CDR1 is MNHEY and CDR2 is SVGAGI. The CDR3 contains 15 residues. CDR3 nucleotides: TGTGCCAGCAGTTACTCGTACAGGGGGCCGGAGACCCAGTACTTC. It encodes CASSYSYRGPETQYF.

By share of the sample, this clonotype is medium-sized. This rearrangement joins TRBV27 to TRBJ2-7; no firm D call. Germline assignment: CDR1 MNHEY and CDR2 SMNVEV (reference sequence). With 4 bases removed from V and 4 bases from J, the gap between germline ends came to 11 bases. CDR3 length: 13 residues. The CDR3 region has the DNA TGTGCCAGCAGTTCGCCGCAGGTTTACGAGCAGTACTTC. Its protein product is CASSSPQVYEQYF.

Sample share makes this clonotype medium-sized. The CDR3 bases are TGCAGTGCTAGTGTATCGGGGGATAACTATGGCTACACCTTC. This translates into CSASVSGDNYGYTF. The chain carries TRBV20-1 and TRBJ1-2; tentatively, D is TRBD1 (5 bases). The germline V gene encodes CDR1 DFQATT and CDR2 SNEGSKA (reference sequence). This CDR3 has 14 residues. Between the trimmed V and J ends, which lost 3 bases and 1 base, there was a span of 12 bases.

This clonotype ranks as medium-sized. The chain joins TRBV19 to TRBJ2-7; D is possibly TRBD1 or TRBD2 (6 bases each). V was trimmed by 4 bases and J by 4 bases, leaving 17 bases between them. CDR3 length equals 15 residues. CDR1 and CDR2 from the germline V gene are LNHDA and SQIVND (reference sequence). The CDR3 reads CASSTTLKGGYEQYF. As DNA, the CDR3 is TGTGCCAGTAGTACCACCCTAAAGGGGGGATACGAGCAGTACTTC.

There are a few counts of this clonotype. This CDR3 reads CASRNPGEVRMDTEAFF. Here the CDR3 DNA reads TGTGCCAGTAGGAATCCAGGGGAGGTTAGAATGGACACTGAAGCTTTCTTT. The chain has TRBV19 and TRBJ1-1; tentatively, D is TRBD1 (6 bases). Germline V gives CDR1 LNHDA, CDR2 SQIVND (reference sequence). V gave up 6 bases and J gave up 3 bases, with 23 bases separating them. The length of the CDR3 is 17 residues.